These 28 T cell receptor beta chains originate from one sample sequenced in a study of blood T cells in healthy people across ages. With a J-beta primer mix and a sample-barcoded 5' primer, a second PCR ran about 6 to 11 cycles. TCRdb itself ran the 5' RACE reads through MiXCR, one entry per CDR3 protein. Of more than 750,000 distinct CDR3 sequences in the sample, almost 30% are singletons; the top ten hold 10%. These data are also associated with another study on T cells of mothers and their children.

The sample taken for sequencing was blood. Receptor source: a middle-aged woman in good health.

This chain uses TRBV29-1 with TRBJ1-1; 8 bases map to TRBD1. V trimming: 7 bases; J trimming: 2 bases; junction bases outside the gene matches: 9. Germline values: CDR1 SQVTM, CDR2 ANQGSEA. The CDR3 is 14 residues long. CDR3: CSGLDTGGNTEAFF. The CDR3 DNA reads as TGCAGCGGGCTCGATACAGGGGGAAACACTGAAGCTTTCTTT.

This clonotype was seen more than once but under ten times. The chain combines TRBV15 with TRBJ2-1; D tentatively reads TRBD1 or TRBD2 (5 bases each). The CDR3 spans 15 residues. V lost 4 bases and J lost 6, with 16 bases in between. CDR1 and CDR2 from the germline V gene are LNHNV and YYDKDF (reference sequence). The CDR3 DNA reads TGTGCCACCAGCATCACGGGGACCGCTTTCAATGAGCAGTTCTTC. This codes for CATSITGTAFNEQFF.

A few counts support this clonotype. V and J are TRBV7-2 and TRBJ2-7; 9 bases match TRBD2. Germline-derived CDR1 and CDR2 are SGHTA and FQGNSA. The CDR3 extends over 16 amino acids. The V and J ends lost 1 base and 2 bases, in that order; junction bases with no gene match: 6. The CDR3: CASSLGASGATYEQYF. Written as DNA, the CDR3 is TGTGCCAGCAGCTTAGGGGCTAGCGGGGCAACCTACGAGCAGTACTTC.

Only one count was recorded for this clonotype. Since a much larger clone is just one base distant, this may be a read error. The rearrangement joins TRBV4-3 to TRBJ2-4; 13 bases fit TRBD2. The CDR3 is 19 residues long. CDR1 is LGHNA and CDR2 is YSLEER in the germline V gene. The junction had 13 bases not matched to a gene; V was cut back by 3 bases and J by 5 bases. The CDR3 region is CASSQTGTSGERPENIQYF. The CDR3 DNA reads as TGCGCCAGCAGCCAGACCGGGACTAGCGGGGAGCGTCCTGAAAACATTCAGTACTTC.

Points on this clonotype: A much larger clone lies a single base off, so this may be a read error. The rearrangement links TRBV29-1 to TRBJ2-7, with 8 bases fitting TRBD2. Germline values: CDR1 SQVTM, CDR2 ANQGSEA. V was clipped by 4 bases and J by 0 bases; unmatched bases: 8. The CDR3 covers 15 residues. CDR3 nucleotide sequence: TGCAGCGTTGTCCTGGCGGGGGGCAACTCCTACGAGCAGTACTTC. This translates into CSVVLAGGNSYEQYF.

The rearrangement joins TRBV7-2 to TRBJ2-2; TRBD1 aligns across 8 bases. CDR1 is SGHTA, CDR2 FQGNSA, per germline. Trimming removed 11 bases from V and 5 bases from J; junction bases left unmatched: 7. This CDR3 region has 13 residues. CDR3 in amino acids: CACGQGTTGELFF. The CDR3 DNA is TGTGCCTGCGGACAGGGAACGACCGGGGAGCTGTTTTTT.

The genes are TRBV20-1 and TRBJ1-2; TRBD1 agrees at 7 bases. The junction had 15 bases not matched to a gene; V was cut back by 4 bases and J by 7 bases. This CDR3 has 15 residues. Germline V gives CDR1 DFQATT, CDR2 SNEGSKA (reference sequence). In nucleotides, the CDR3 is TGCAGTGCTAAGGCTCAGACAGGGATGTATGGTGGCTACACCTTC. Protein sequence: CSAKAQTGMYGGYTF.

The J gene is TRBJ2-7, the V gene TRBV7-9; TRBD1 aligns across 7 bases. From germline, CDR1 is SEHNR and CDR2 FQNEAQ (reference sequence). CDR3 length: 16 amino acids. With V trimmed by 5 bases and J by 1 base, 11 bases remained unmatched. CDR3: CASSPLQTGSSYEQYF. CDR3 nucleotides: TGTGCCAGCAGCCCTTTGCAGACAGGGAGTTCCTACGAGCAGTACTTC.

For the CDR3, the DNA is TGTGCCAGCAGTTTAGCGGTCAGGGTGAAGGGTGAGACCCAGTACTTC. This codes for CASSLAVRVKGETQYF. The chain employs TRBV12-3 or TRBV12-4 and TRBJ2-5; D is perhaps TRBD1 (5 bases). The CDR3 runs 16 residues. Trimming pared 0 bases from V and 5 bases from J, leaving 16 bases between.

The CDR3 nucleotides are TGTGCCAGCAGCGGAAGGGGACAGGGGTGCCCAGATACGCAGTATTTT. Translation: CASSGRGQGCPDTQYF. The rearrangement joins TRBV21-1 to TRBJ2-3; the table names TRBD1, a call not compared with the DNA. TRBV21-1 counts as a pseudogene. The CDR3 length is 16 residues.

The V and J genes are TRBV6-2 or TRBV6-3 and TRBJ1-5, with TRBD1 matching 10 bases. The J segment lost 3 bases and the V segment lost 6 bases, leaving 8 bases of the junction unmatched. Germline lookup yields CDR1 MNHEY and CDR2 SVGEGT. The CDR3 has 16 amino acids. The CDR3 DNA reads TGTGCCAGCAGAATAGACAGGGGGCTTATCAATCAGCCCCAGCATTTT. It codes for CASRIDRGLINQPQHF.

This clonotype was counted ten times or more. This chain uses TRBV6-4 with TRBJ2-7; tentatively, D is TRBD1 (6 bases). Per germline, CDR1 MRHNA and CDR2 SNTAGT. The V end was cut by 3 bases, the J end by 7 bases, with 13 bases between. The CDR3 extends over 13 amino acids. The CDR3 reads CASSEIRGMEQYF. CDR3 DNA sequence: TGTGCCAGCAGTGAGATCAGGGGCATGGAGCAGTACTTC.

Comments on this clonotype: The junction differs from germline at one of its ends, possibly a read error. CDR3 bases: TGTGCCAGCAGCGCCCCCGGGTCTGGAGAAAAATTGTTTTTT. It encodes CASSAPGSGEKLFF. V usage is TRBV5-6 and J usage is TRBJ1-4; no definite D call. Germline CDR1 SGHDT, CDR2 YYEEEE. This CDR3 has 14 residues.

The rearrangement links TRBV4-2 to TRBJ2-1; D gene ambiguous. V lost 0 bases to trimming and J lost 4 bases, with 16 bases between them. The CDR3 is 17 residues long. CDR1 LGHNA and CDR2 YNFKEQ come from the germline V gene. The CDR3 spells CASSQEGSASRYNEQFF. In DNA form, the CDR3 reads TGTGCCAGCAGCCAAGAGGGCTCGGCTAGTCGGTACAATGAGCAGTTCTTC.

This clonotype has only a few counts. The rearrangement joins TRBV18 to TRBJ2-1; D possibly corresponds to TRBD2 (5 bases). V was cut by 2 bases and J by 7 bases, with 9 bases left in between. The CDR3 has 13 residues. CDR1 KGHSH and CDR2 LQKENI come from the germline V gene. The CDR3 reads CASSPGLANEQFF. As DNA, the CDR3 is TGTGCCAGCTCACCAGGGCTAGCTAATGAGCAGTTCTTC.

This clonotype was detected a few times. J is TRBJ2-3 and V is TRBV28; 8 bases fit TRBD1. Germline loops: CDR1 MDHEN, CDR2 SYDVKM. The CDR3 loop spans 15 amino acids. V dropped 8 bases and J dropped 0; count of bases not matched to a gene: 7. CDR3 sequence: CASLGDRSSTDTQYF. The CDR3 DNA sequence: TGTGCCAGCCTGGGGGACAGGTCTAGCACAGATACGCAGTATTTT.

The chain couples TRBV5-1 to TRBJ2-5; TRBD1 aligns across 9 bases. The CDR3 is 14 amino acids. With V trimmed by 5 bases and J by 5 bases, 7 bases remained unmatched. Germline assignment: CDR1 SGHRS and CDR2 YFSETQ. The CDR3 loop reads CASRQQGAVETQYF. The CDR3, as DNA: TGCGCCAGCAGACAACAGGGGGCGGTCGAGACCCAGTACTTC.

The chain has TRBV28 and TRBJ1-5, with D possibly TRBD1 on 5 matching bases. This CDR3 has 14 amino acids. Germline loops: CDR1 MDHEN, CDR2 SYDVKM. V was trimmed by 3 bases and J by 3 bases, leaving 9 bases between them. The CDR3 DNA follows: TGTGCCAGCAGTTTCACAGGTAACAATCAGCCCCAGCATTTT. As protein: CASSFTGNNQPQHF.

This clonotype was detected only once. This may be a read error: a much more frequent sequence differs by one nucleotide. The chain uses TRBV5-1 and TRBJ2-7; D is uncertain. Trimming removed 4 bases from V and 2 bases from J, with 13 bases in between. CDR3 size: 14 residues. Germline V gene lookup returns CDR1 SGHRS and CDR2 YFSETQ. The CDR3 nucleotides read TGCGCCAGCAGCGTGGACCGGTACGCCTACGAGCAGTACTTC. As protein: CASSVDRYAYEQYF.

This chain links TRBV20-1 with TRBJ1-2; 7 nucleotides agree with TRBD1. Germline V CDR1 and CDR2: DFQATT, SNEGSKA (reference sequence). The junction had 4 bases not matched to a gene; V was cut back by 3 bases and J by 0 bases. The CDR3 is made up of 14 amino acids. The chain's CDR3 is CSASPGTANYGYTF. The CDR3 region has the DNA TGCAGTGCTAGCCCCGGGACAGCTAACTATGGCTACACCTTC.

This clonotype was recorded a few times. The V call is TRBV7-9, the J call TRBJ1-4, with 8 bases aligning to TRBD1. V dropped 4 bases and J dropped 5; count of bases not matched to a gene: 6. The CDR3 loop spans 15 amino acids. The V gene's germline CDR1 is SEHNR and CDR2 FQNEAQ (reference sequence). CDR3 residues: CASSSGQGSNEKLFF. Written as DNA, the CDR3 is TGTGCCAGCAGCTCAGGACAGGGCTCCAATGAAAAACTGTTTTTT.

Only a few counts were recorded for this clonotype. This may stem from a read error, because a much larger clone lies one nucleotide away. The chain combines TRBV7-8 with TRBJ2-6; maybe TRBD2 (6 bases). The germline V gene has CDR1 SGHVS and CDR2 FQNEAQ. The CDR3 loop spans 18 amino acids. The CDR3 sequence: CAGSLERVWASGANVLTF. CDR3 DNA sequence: TGTGCCGGCAGCTTAGAGCGGGTGTGGGCCTCTGGGGCCAACGTCCTGACTTTC.

CDR3 sequence: CAISESIHQGGQETQYF. CDR3 bases: TGTGCCATCAGTGAGTCGATACATCAAGGGGGCCAAGAGACCCAGTACTTC. The gene calls are TRBV10-3 and TRBJ2-5; D is perhaps TRBD1 (6 bases). V dropped 0 bases and J dropped 1 base, with 15 bases sitting between them. The CDR3 is 17 amino acids. Germline V CDR1 and CDR2: ENHRY, SYGVKD.

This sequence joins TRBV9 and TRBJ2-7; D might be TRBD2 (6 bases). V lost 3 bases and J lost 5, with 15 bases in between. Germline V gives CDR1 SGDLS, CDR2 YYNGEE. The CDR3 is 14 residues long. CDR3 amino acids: CASSATRGTNEQYF. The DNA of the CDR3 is TGTGCCAGCAGCGCGACACGGGGGACCAACGAGCAGTACTTC.

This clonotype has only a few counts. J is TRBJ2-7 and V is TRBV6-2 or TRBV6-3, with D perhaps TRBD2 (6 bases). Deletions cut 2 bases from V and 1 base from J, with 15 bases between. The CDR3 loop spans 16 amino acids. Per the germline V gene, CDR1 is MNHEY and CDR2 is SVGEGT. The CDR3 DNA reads TGTGCCAGCAGTTACGGCGGGGCAGGGTTGTCCTACGAGCAGTACTTC. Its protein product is CASSYGGAGLSYEQYF.

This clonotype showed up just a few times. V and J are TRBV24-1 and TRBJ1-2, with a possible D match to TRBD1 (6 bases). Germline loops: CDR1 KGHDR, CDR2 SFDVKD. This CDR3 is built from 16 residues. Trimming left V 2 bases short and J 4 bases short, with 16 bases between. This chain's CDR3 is CATSDSTLTGSYGYTF. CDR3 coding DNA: TGTGCCACCAGTGATTCCACCCTTACAGGGTCCTATGGCTACACCTTC.

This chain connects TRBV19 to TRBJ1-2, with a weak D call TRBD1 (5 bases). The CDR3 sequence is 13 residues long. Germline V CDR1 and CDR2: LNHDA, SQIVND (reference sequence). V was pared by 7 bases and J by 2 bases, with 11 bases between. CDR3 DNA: TGTGCCAGTAATCCGGGGGTGAACTATGGCTACACCTTC. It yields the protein CASNPGVNYGYTF.

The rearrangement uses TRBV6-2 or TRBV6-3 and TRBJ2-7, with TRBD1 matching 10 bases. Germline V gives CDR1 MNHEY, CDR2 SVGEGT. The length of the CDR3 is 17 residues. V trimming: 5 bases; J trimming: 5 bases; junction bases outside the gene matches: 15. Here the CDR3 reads CASSTTGGRSRRNEQYF. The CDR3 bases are TGTGCCAGCAGTACGACAGGGGGCCGGTCGAGAAGAAACGAGCAGTACTTC.